The 14 T cell receptor beta chains below all came from one sample that was sequenced in a study of blood T cell repertoires in COVID-19. Libraries were prepared by immunoSEQ multiplex PCR; TCRdb keeps only in-frame clonotypes and omits some of them. The data show about 190,000 clones, around 87% seen once. Sequencing was carried out using peripheral blood. The receptors shown here come from a man aged 50-59 years with acute or convalescent COVID-19.

The J gene is TRBJ1-3, the V gene TRBV6-5; D is perhaps TRBD1 (5 bases). The germline V and J ends were trimmed by 7 bases and 4 bases, with 11 bases remaining between them. This CDR3 is 13 amino acids long. Germline CDR1 is MNHEY and CDR2 is SVGAGI. The chain's CDR3 is CASTTQAGNTIYF. CDR3 DNA sequence: TGTGCCAGCACAACACAGGCAGGAAACACCATATATTTT.

A remark on this clone: One junction end disagrees with the germline gene, perhaps due to a read error. V usage is TRBV2 and J usage is TRBJ1-2; D perhaps matches TRBD1 (5 bases). From germline, CDR1 is SNHLY and CDR2 FYNNEI. The CDR3 extends over 15 amino acids. The CDR3 here is CASSQPLRGRRPPNF. The CDR3 DNA sequence: TGTGCCAGCAGTCAACCCCTAAGGGGCAGGCGGCCCCCTAACTTC.

V and J are TRBV7-9 and TRBJ2-3, with TRBD2 matching over 8 bases. V lost 2 bases to trimming and J lost 4 bases; unmatched junction nucleotides: 8. This CDR3 contains 16 residues. CDR1 is SEHNR, CDR2 FQNEAQ, per germline (reference sequence). The CDR3 loop is CASSLRSGSSADTQYF. The DNA of the CDR3 is TGTGCCAGCAGCTTAAGGAGCGGGAGTAGTGCAGATACGCAGTATTTT.

This rearrangement joins TRBV9 to TRBJ1-1, with D perhaps TRBD1 (5 bases). CDR1 is SGDLS and CDR2 is YYNGEE in the germline V gene. V was clipped by 0 bases and J by 3 bases, with 12 bases between them. CDR3 size: 15 residues. CDR3 amino acids: CASSVGGEGYTEAFF. As DNA, the CDR3 is TGTGCCAGCAGCGTAGGAGGGGAGGGATACACTGAAGCTTTCTTT.

This clone was recorded only once. The rearrangement links TRBV24-1 to TRBJ2-7; 7 bases line up with TRBD1. The CDR3 contains 13 residues. Germline CDR1 KGHDR, CDR2 SFDVKD. The junction had 3 bases not matched to a gene; V was cut back by 4 bases and J by 4 bases. The CDR3: CATSDQTGYEQYF. In DNA form, the CDR3 reads TGTGCCACCAGTGACCAGACAGGGTACGAGCAGTACTTC.

J is TRBJ1-2 and V is TRBV6-5; D call uncertain. Trimming removed 6 bases at V and 6 bases at J, with 11 bases between. This CDR3 has 12 amino acids. Germline CDR1 is MNHEY and CDR2 is SVGAGI. The CDR3: CASRFDRDGYTF. Here the CDR3 DNA reads TGTGCCAGCAGATTCGATCGGGATGGCTACACCTTC.

The CDR3 spells CSAQWTFSGGYTF. CDR3 nucleotide sequence: TGCAGCGCTCAATGGACATTTAGCGGTGGCTACACCTTC. This chain uses TRBV29-1 with TRBJ1-2; possibly TRBD1 for D (5 bases). V was clipped by 7 bases and J by 7 bases, with 19 bases between them. CDR3 length: 13 residues. Germline V gene sequence: CDR1 SQVTM, CDR2 ANQGSEA.

This chain uses TRBV7-9 with TRBJ1-3; the D gene is possibly TRBD1 (6 bases). Trimming removed 4 bases at V and 0 bases at J, with 13 bases between. CDR3 length equals 16 residues. Per germline, CDR1 SEHNR and CDR2 FQNEAQ (reference sequence). Here the CDR3 reads CASSSNGGRSGNTIYF. CDR3 nucleotide sequence: TGTGCCAGCAGCTCTAACGGGGGGCGCTCTGGAAACACCATATATTTT.

The chain uses TRBV13 and TRBJ2-3, with TRBD2 matching over 7 bases. This CDR3 spans 18 amino acids. Germline loops: CDR1 PRHDT, CDR2 FYEKMQ (reference sequence). The V segment lost 2 bases and the J segment 1 base; nucleotides outside the gene matches: 12. DNA of the CDR3: TGTGCCAGCAGCTTAACCCCCTCCGGGACTACGCGCACAGATACGCAGTATTTT. Protein product: CASSLTPSGTTRTDTQYF.

The J gene is TRBJ2-2, the V gene TRBV6-5, with 10 nucleotides matching TRBD2. This CDR3 is built from 16 residues. Looked up from germline, CDR1 is MNHEY and CDR2 is SVGAGI. J was trimmed by 2 bases and V by 2 bases; bases with no gene match: 2. The CDR3 reads CASSYGLAVNTGELFF. The CDR3 DNA reads as TGTGCCAGCAGTTACGGACTAGCGGTTAACACCGGGGAGCTGTTTTTT.

V is TRBV29-1 and J is TRBJ2-7, with 10 bases identical to TRBD2. Germline V CDR1 and CDR2: SQVTM, ANQGSEA. This CDR3 is built from 13 residues. Losses at the gene ends were 7 bases for V and 0 bases for J; bases not matched to a gene: 3. The CDR3 is CSGTSGNSYEQYF. As DNA, the CDR3 is TGCAGCGGAACTAGCGGGAACTCCTACGAGCAGTACTTC.

This chain uses TRBV6-5 with TRBJ1-5; 10 nucleotides line up with TRBD1. V dropped 0 bases and J dropped 9; count of bases not matched to a gene: 8. This CDR3 region has 16 residues. Germline V lookup: CDR1 MNHEY, CDR2 SVGAGI. The CDR3 reads CASSYSSDRGQGPQHF. DNA of the CDR3: TGTGCCAGCAGTTACTCGAGCGACAGGGGGCAGGGGCCCCAGCATTTT.

The chain combines TRBV27 with TRBJ2-5, with D possibly being TRBD1 (6 bases). This CDR3 contains 14 residues. The V end lost 5 bases, the J end lost 1 base, and 11 bases lay between the germline ends. From germline, CDR1 is MNHEY and CDR2 SMNVEV (reference sequence). CDR3 nucleotide sequence: TGTGCCAGCAGTCCCTGGACAGCCCAAGAGACCCAGTACTTC. Translating gives CASSPWTAQETQYF.

This chain links TRBV19 with TRBJ2-3; 9 bases are shared with TRBD1. J gave up 1 base and V 0 bases, and 2 bases lay outside the gene matches. This CDR3 has 16 residues. Germline V gene data show CDR1 as LNHDA and CDR2 as SQIVND (reference sequence). The CDR3 nucleotides are TGTGCCAGTAGTATAGATAGGACAGGGGGCACAGATACGCAGTATTTT. Translating gives CASSIDRTGGTDTQYF.